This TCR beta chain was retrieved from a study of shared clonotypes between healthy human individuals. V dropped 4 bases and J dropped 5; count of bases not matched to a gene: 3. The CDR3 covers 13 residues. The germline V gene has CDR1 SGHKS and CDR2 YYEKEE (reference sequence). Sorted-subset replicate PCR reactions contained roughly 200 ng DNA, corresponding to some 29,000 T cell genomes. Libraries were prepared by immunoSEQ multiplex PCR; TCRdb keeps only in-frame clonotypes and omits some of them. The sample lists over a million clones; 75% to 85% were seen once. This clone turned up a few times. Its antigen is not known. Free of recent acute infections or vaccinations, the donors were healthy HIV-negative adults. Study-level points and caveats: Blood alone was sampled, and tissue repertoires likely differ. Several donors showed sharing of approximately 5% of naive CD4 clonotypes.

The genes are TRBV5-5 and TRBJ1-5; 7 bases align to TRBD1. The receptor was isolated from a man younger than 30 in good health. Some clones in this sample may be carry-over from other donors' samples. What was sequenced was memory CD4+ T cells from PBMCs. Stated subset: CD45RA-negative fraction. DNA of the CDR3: TGTGCCAGCAGCCCCGACAGGGATCAGCCCCAGCATTTT. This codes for CASSPDRDQPQHF.